These 26 T cell receptor beta chains share one sample of origin, sequenced in a study of T cells in Graves' hyperthyroidism and ophthalmopathy. TCR beta CDR3 sequences were amplified from RNA transcripts. The study used the HTBI primer set for a first-round RT-PCR of the TCR CDR3. TCRdb used MiXCR to reprocess the multiplex PCR reads, holding one entry per CDR3 protein. This sample has approximately 400,000 distinct CDR3 sequences, with 20% to 25% found just once. Sequences were obtained from blood. These receptors came from a man in his fifties or sixties with Graves' hyperthyroidism.

This clonotype was counted between two and nine times. The chain uses TRBV3-1 and TRBJ1-2; D gene ambiguous. CDR1 and CDR2 from the germline V gene are LGHDT and YNNKEL (reference sequence). There are 13 residues in the CDR3. V shed 3 bases and J shed 3 bases, with 8 bases lying between them. The CDR3 DNA reads TGTGCCAGCAGCCACTTGGACCACTATGGCTACACCTTC. This gives the protein CASSHLDHYGYTF.

This clonotype has a handful of counts. J is TRBJ2-7 and V is TRBV2; D remains unclear. Trimming removed 4 bases from V and 3 bases from J, with 13 bases in between. The CDR3 has 14 residues. Germline CDR1 reads SNHLY; CDR2 reads FYNNEI. CDR3 nucleotide sequence: TGTGCCAGCAGTGTTGGAAGGGCTCTCTACGAGCAGTACTTC. Protein sequence: CASSVGRALYEQYF.

This clonotype was counted a few times. This chain uses TRBV9 with TRBJ2-7; 7 bases line up with TRBD1. The CDR3 runs to 15 residues. The V gene end was trimmed by 0 bases and the J gene end by 0 bases; junction bases not matched to a gene: 3. The germline V gene encodes CDR1 SGDLS and CDR2 YYNGEE. The CDR3 spells CASSVGPGGSYEQYF. The CDR3, as DNA: TGTGCCAGCAGCGTAGGTCCAGGGGGCTCCTACGAGCAGTACTTC.

Many counts were recorded for this clonotype. The chain joins TRBV11-2 to TRBJ2-5; no definite D call. The V end lost 0 bases, the J end lost 2 bases, and 10 bases lay between the germline ends. This CDR3 has 15 residues. Per germline, CDR1 SGHAT and CDR2 FQNNGV. The CDR3 here is CASSLDHYGQETQYF. CDR3 DNA sequence: TGTGCCAGCAGCTTAGATCACTATGGGCAAGAGACCCAGTACTTC.

This clonotype showed up just a few times. V gene TRBV5-1 combines with J gene TRBJ1-1; 7 bases map to TRBD1. Germline CDR1 is SGHRS and CDR2 is YFSETQ. CDR3 length: 16 residues. The junction had 10 bases not matched to a gene; V was cut back by 5 bases and J by 0 bases. The CDR3 DNA reads TGCGCCAGCAGTCGCGGACAGGAGGGGGTGAACACTGAAGCTTTCTTT. It codes for CASSRGQEGVNTEAFF.

This clonotype came up many times. The chain employs TRBV7-9 and TRBJ2-5; 8 bases are shared with TRBD1. The germline gives CDR1 SEHNR, CDR2 FQNEAQ (reference sequence). The V and J ends lost 2 bases and 1 base, in that order; junction bases with no gene match: 6. The CDR3 covers 16 residues. The CDR3 loop is CASSLKDREAQETQYF. In nucleotides, the CDR3 is TGTGCCAGCAGCTTAAAGGACAGGGAGGCCCAAGAGACCCAGTACTTC.

The chain joins TRBV7-9 to TRBJ2-1; 7 nucleotides align to TRBD2. The CDR3 is 16 residues long. Germline trimming cut 0 bases from V and 4 bases from J; bases unmatched to any gene: 6. Germline CDR1 SEHNR, CDR2 FQNEAQ (reference sequence). In DNA form, the CDR3 reads TGTGCCAGCAGCTTAGCGGCGGGAGTATCTTACAATGAGCAGTTCTTC. It is translated as CASSLAAGVSYNEQFF.

A few counts support this clonotype. The DNA of the CDR3 is TGCAGTGCTGGGCCACGGACGGCCTCCTACAATGAGCAGTTCTTC. This gives the protein CSAGPRTASYNEQFF. The chain recombines TRBV20-1 with TRBJ2-1; D is unresolved. Germline V CDR1 and CDR2: DFQATT, SNEGSKA (reference sequence). This CDR3 spans 15 amino acids. The V end lost 5 bases, the J end lost 0 bases, and 14 bases lay between the germline ends.

V is TRBV4-1 and J is TRBJ2-1; TRBD1 matches 9 bases. CDR1 MGHRA and CDR2 YSYEKL come from the germline V gene. Trimming at V came to 3 bases and at J to 10 bases, leaving 25 bases not matched to a gene. The length of the CDR3 is 20 residues. The CDR3 DNA sequence: TGCGCCAGCAGCCACGATATCAAAAGGGGACAGGGCATTTCCCAACAGGAGCAGTTCTTC. Amino acid sequence: CASSHDIKRGQGISQQEQFF.

The rearrangement links TRBV6-1 to TRBJ1-3, with D uncertain. V gave up 1 base and J gave up 4 bases, with 11 bases separating them. Germline V gene sequence: CDR1 MNHNS, CDR2 SASEGT. The CDR3 runs to 15 residues. In DNA, the CDR3 is TGTGCCAGCAGTGAAGGACCCCTGAGGGGAAACACCATATATTTT. Amino acid sequence: CASSEGPLRGNTIYF.

This clonotype was counted a few times. The chain joins TRBV5-4 to TRBJ2-5, with TRBD2 matching 12 bases. This CDR3 spans 14 amino acids. The J segment lost 5 bases and the V segment lost 5 bases, leaving 4 bases of the junction unmatched. Germline V gene data show CDR1 as SGHNT and CDR2 as YYREEE (reference sequence). This CDR3 reads CASRPTSGSETQYF. Written as DNA, the CDR3 is TGTGCCAGCAGGCCGACTAGCGGGAGTGAGACCCAGTACTTC.

This clonotype was counted between two and nine times. The chain has TRBV6-4 and TRBJ1-1; D remains ambiguous. The CDR3 extends over 12 amino acids. Germline V gives CDR1 MRHNA, CDR2 SNTAGT. V lost 6 bases and J lost 10, with 15 bases in between. The chain's CDR3 is CASSPSRGIAFF. For the CDR3, the DNA is TGTGCCAGCAGCCCCAGCCGGGGTATAGCTTTCTTT.

This clonotype was counted a few times. The chain has TRBV25-1 and TRBJ2-3; D may match TRBD1 or TRBD2 (5 bases each). The CDR3 is 11 amino acids. Per the germline V gene, CDR1 is MGHDK and CDR2 is SYGVNS. The CDR3 bases are TGTGACAGAGGGGGCACAGATACGCAGTATTTT. Protein sequence: CDRGGTDTQYF.

This clonotype was recorded a few times. The chain couples TRBV24-1 to TRBJ2-2; D is uncertain. Germline CDR1 reads KGHDR; CDR2 reads SFDVKD. The V and J ends lost 3 bases and 3 bases respectively, with 7 bases between them. The CDR3 contains 14 residues. CDR3 loop: CATSDPGHTGELFF. The DNA for the CDR3 is TGTGCCACCAGTGATCCAGGACACACCGGGGAGCTGTTTTTT.

This clonotype was counted a few times. V gene TRBV5-5 combines with J gene TRBJ2-3; possibly TRBD2 for D (6 bases). V was shortened by 0 bases and J by 5 bases, with 13 bases between the two germline ends. The CDR3 consists of 15 residues. Germline-derived CDR1 and CDR2 are SGHKS and YYEKEE (reference sequence). The CDR3 nucleotides are TGTGCCAGCAGCTTGGAACTAGCAAGTCTAGATACGCAGTATTTT. It is translated as CASSLELASLDTQYF.

The chain combines TRBV5-1 with TRBJ1-4, with D tentatively TRBD1 (6 bases). This CDR3 is 17 amino acids long. Looked up from germline, CDR1 is SGHRS and CDR2 is YFSETQ. Trimming removed 4 bases at V and 4 bases at J, with 20 bases between. In nucleotides, the CDR3 is TGCGCCAGCAGCCCACCAACCCACAGGGCAATTAATGAAAAACTGTTTTTT. The encoded protein is CASSPPTHRAINEKLFF.

The chain is built from TRBV5-1 and TRBJ2-1; TRBD2 agrees at 12 bases. The CDR3 is 17 residues long. From germline, CDR1 is SGHRS and CDR2 YFSETQ. V lost 1 base and J lost 8; bases outside the gene matches: 10. The CDR3, as DNA: TGCGCCAGCAGCTTGCAAGGGACTAGCGGGTTAGGGTATGAGCAGTTCTTC. Translated: CASSLQGTSGLGYEQFF. Looking up the rest from reference TRBV5-1 and TRBJ2-1 gives the full variable domain: KAGVTQTPRYLIKTRGQQVTLSCSPISGHRSVSWYQQTPGQGLQFLFEYFSETQRNKGNFPGRFSGRQFSNSRSEMNVSTLELGDSALYLCASSLQGTSGLGYEQFFGPGTRLTVL.

Only a few counts were recorded for this clonotype. The rearrangement links TRBV9 to TRBJ2-5; D is uncertain. CDR1 is SGDLS, CDR2 YYNGEE, per germline. The CDR3 consists of 15 residues. V lost 0 bases and J 2 bases, leaving 11 bases between the germline ends. CDR3 loop: CASSVAPSRQETQYF. The CDR3 nucleotides read TGTGCCAGCAGCGTAGCTCCGTCTAGACAAGAGACCCAGTACTTC.

This clonotype is a singleton in its sample. One base away lies a much larger clone, so this may be a sequencing read error. The rearrangement joins TRBV2 to TRBJ2-5, with D tentatively TRBD2 (6 bases). The CDR3 has 14 amino acids. Germline CDR1 SNHLY, CDR2 FYNNEI. V shed 7 bases and J shed 2 bases, with 14 bases lying between them. In nucleotides, the CDR3 is TGTGCCAGCACTCTTTCGGACTATCAAGAGACCCAGTACTTC. Translated: CASTLSDYQETQYF.

This clonotype came up many times. V usage is TRBV2 and J usage is TRBJ1-1, with D perhaps TRBD1 (5 bases). In germline, CDR1 is SNHLY, CDR2 FYNNEI. This CDR3 comprises 12 residues. V was trimmed by 8 bases and J by 3 bases, leaving 10 bases between them. The DNA for the CDR3 is TGTGCCAGCGGGGGGGGGTACACTGAAGCTTTCTTT. Protein product: CASGGGYTEAFF.

V gene TRBV12-3 or TRBV12-4 combines with J gene TRBJ1-2, with 7 nucleotides matching TRBD1. V shed 3 bases, J shed 5 bases, and the junction held 6 bases outside the gene matches. This CDR3 has 14 residues. CDR3 sequence reads: CASSFGQAGYGYTF. The CDR3 nucleotides are TGTGCCAGCAGTTTCGGACAGGCTGGGTATGGCTACACCTTC.

The chain combines TRBV10-2 with TRBJ2-4, with 7 bases aligning to TRBD1. Germline CDR1 and CDR2: WSHSY and SAAADI. This CDR3 region has 14 residues. Losses at the gene ends were 4 bases for V and 6 bases for J; bases not matched to a gene: 6. In DNA form, the CDR3 reads TGCGCCAGCAGTGCCGGGACAGATGTAAACATTCAGTACTTC. Residues: CASSAGTDVNIQYF.

This clonotype has a handful of counts. The chain is built from TRBV12-3 or TRBV12-4 and TRBJ1-2; tentatively, D is TRBD1 (5 bases). CDR3 size: 12 residues. Trimming removed 6 bases at V and 9 bases at J, with 14 bases between. As DNA, the CDR3 is TGTGCCAGCAGATCGGGGCTCTGGAGCTACACCTTC. Amino acids: CASRSGLWSYTF.

This clonotype was seen only a few times. The chain combines TRBV7-9 with TRBJ1-2; D remains ambiguous. V was trimmed by 3 bases and J by 8 bases, leaving 10 bases between them. This CDR3 is built from 12 residues. Germline V CDR1 and CDR2: SEHNR, FQNEAQ (reference sequence). The DNA for the CDR3 is TGTGCCAGCAGCTTGGCGGTATGGGGCTACACCTTC. It encodes CASSLAVWGYTF.

V is TRBV6-1 and J is TRBJ2-1, with D uncertain. Between the trimmed V and J ends, which lost 8 bases and 0 bases, there was a span of 8 bases. This CDR3 has 13 amino acids. Germline CDR1 is MNHNS and CDR2 is SASEGT. This CDR3 is CASVRSSYNEQFF. The CDR3 DNA reads as TGTGCCAGCGTCAGGAGCTCCTACAATGAGCAGTTCTTC.

This clonotype was detected many times. This chain links TRBV2 with TRBJ2-7; D might be TRBD1 (6 bases). Deletions cut 5 bases from V and 5 bases from J, with 16 bases between. This CDR3 comprises 14 residues. CDR1 SNHLY and CDR2 FYNNEI come from the germline V gene. CDR3 sequence (DNA): TGTGCCAGCAGTAACCGGGACAACCTCGACGAGCAGTACTTC. Protein: CASSNRDNLDEQYF.